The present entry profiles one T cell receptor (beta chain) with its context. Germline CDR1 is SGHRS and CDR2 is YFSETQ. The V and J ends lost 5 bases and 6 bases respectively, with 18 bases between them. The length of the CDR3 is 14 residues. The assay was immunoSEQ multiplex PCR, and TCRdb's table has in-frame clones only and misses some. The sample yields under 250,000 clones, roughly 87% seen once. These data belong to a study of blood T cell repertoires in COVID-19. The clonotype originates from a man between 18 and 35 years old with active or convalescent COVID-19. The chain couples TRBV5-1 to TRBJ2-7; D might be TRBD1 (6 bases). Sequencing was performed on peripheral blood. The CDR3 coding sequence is TGCGCCAGCAGTATGGACAGATCCCCGCGCGAGCAGTACTTC. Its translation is CASSMDRSPREQYF.